A single sample gave rise to the 28 T cell receptor beta chains below, sequenced in a study of technical replicates of blood from a handful of donors. Profiled with immunoSEQ multiplex PCR; TCRdb holds only in-frame clones, not every one. Among about 49,000 clones listed, about 94% were seen once. The sample taken for sequencing was PBMCs. Receptors were obtained from a human donor in good health. Some clones in this sample may be carry-over from other donors' samples.

The chain employs TRBV19 and TRBJ1-4; TRBD1 matches 7 bases. Germline CDR1 LNHDA, CDR2 SQIVND (reference sequence). The CDR3 has 13 amino acids. The trim removed 6 bases at V and 13 bases at J, leaving 11 bases unmatched. The CDR3 DNA is TGTGCCAGTAGCCCGGAGGGGGCGCGGGGACTGTTTTTT. This encodes CASSPEGARGLFF.

This clone was recorded once. The rearrangement joins TRBV29-1 to TRBJ2-7; 14 bases are a match to TRBD2. Trimming took 5 bases from V and 4 from J; bases not matched to a gene: 4. The germline V gene encodes CDR1 SQVTM and CDR2 ANQGSEA. This CDR3 spans 14 amino acids. CDR3 amino acids: CSVRGTSGSYEQYF. DNA of the CDR3: TGCAGCGTTCGCGGGACTAGCGGGAGTTACGAGCAGTACTTC.

The chain carries TRBV2 and TRBJ2-4; TRBD2 matches 12 bases. V was clipped by 5 bases and J by 1 base; unmatched bases: 0. The CDR3 consists of 15 residues. The germline V gene has CDR1 SNHLY and CDR2 FYNNEI. CDR3 DNA sequence: TGTGCCAGCAGTACTAGCGGGGGGGCCAAAAACATTCAGTACTTC. Translation gives CASSTSGGAKNIQYF.

The chain has TRBV7-2 and TRBJ1-1; a weak D match, TRBD1 (6 bases). The length of the CDR3 is 13 residues. CDR1 is SGHTA, CDR2 FQGNSA, per germline. V was trimmed by 5 bases and J by 6 bases, leaving 13 bases between them. CDR3 residues: CASSHGGLAEAFF. The DNA for the CDR3 is TGTGCCAGCAGCCACGGGGGGCTCGCTGAAGCTTTCTTT.

V usage is TRBV7-6 and J usage is TRBJ2-2, with D unresolved. Germline V CDR1 and CDR2: SGHVS, FNYEAQ. Trimming pared 5 bases from V and 0 bases from J, leaving 7 bases between. CDR3 length equals 14 residues. The CDR3 here is CASSPSANTGELFF. The CDR3 bases are TGTGCCAGCAGCCCCAGTGCGAACACCGGGGAGCTGTTTTTT.

The J gene is TRBJ2-3, the V gene TRBV13; D uncertain. Trimming removed 1 base from V and 5 bases from J, with 7 bases in between. This CDR3 contains 13 residues. The germline gives CDR1 PRHDT, CDR2 FYEKMQ (reference sequence). The CDR3 DNA sequence: TGTGCCAGCAGCTTAGTAGTTGGAGATACGCAGTATTTT. Encoded protein: CASSLVVGDTQYF. The variable domain in full, completed from reference TRBV13 and TRBJ2-3, reads AAGVIQSPRHLIKEKRETATLKCYPIPRHDTVYWYQQGPGQDPQFLISFYEKMQSDKGSIPDRFSAQQFSDYHSELNMSSLELGDSALYFCASSLVVGDTQYFGPGTRLTVL.

The chain recombines TRBV7-8 with TRBJ2-5, with 10 positions matching TRBD1. Per the germline V gene, CDR1 is SGHVS and CDR2 is FQNEAQ. This CDR3 is built from 15 residues. The V gene end was trimmed by 6 bases and the J gene end by 5 bases; junction bases not matched to a gene: 9. The CDR3 sequence: CASSPGTGDLETQYF. CDR3 coding DNA: TGTGCCAGCAGTCCCGGGACAGGGGATTTGGAGACCCAGTACTTC.

V usage is TRBV4-1 and J usage is TRBJ2-1; the D gene is possibly TRBD1 (6 bases). Trimming took off 2 bases at V and 0 bases at J, with 14 bases between the two ends. Germline loops: CDR1 MGHRA, CDR2 YSYEKL. The CDR3 totals 17 residues. The CDR3 DNA reads TGCGCCAGCAGCCAACTTACTGGACAGAGCTCCTACAATGAGCAGTTCTTC. Translated: CASSQLTGQSSYNEQFF.

The gene calls are TRBV18 and TRBJ1-1, with D possibly being TRBD1 (6 bases). The CDR3 covers 12 residues. Germline loops: CDR1 KGHSH, CDR2 LQKENI. V was clipped by 0 bases and J by 11 bases, with 10 bases between them. CDR3 amino acids: CASSPPGGRAFF. As DNA, the CDR3 is TGTGCCAGCTCACCACCAGGGGGTCGGGCTTTCTTT.

The genes are TRBV4-1 and TRBJ1-2, with 9 bases lining up with TRBD1. CDR1 and CDR2 from the germline V gene are MGHRA and YSYEKL. The CDR3 extends over 14 amino acids. V lost 3 bases to trimming and J lost 8 bases; unmatched junction nucleotides: 7. CDR3 amino acids: CASSQEGTGRGYTF. Written as DNA, the CDR3 is TGCGCCAGCAGCCAGGAGGGGACAGGGCGCGGCTACACCTTC.

The chain combines TRBV6-1 with TRBJ1-6; perhaps TRBD1 as D (6 bases). V gave up 3 bases and J gave up 10 bases, with 19 bases separating them. This CDR3 region has 16 residues. Germline V gives CDR1 MNHNS, CDR2 SASEGT. The CDR3 nucleotides read TGTGCCAGCAGTGATTGGCGTATACAGGGCTCCTCACCCCTCCACTTT. Its protein product is CASSDWRIQGSSPLHF.

V and J are TRBV4-2 and TRBJ2-7; TRBD1 is a possible D gene (6 bases). Germline V gives CDR1 LGHNA, CDR2 YNFKEQ. This CDR3 contains 15 residues. The germline V and J ends were trimmed by 1 base and 2 bases, with 12 bases remaining between them. The CDR3 region has the DNA TGTGCCAGCAGCCAAGGGACAGCGACTACCTACGAGCAGTACTTC. This translates into CASSQGTATTYEQYF.

This clone was seen a single time. This chain joins TRBV6-6 and TRBJ2-5; 7 positions match TRBD2. The CDR3 has 15 residues. From germline, CDR1 is MNHNY and CDR2 SVGAGI (reference sequence). The V and J ends lost 5 bases and 2 bases, in that order; junction bases with no gene match: 8. The DNA of the CDR3 is TGTGCCAGCAGTAGAGGAGGACTAGGGCAAGAGACCCAGTACTTC. Its translation is CASSRGGLGQETQYF.

The rearrangement uses TRBV5-1 and TRBJ2-7, with 10 bases aligning to TRBD1. The J segment lost 6 bases and the V segment lost 0 bases, leaving 9 bases of the junction unmatched. Germline V gives CDR1 SGHRS, CDR2 YFSETQ. This CDR3 spans 16 amino acids. The CDR3 DNA reads TGCGCCAGCAGCTTGGAAGGGACAGGGGTATCTGGCGAGCAGTACTTC. It is translated as CASSLEGTGVSGEQYF.

This chain joins TRBV19 and TRBJ2-7, with 7 bases aligning to TRBD2. V shed 10 bases and J 3 bases; nucleotides not matched to a gene: 18. The germline V gene encodes CDR1 LNHDA and CDR2 SQIVND (reference sequence). The CDR3 runs to 16 residues. CDR3 amino acids: CATRDYGSAANYEQYF. In nucleotides, the CDR3 is TGTGCCACCAGGGACTATGGGTCAGCGGCAAACTACGAGCAGTACTTC.

The chain links TRBV5-1 to TRBJ2-5, with 11 positions matching TRBD1. Trimming cost V 3 bases and J 5 bases; bases outside gene matches: 6. Germline V gene sequence: CDR1 SGHRS, CDR2 YFSETQ. The CDR3 has 15 amino acids. The CDR3 region is CASSSRTGGTETQYF. In DNA, the CDR3 is TGCGCCAGCAGCTCCCGGACAGGGGGCACCGAGACCCAGTACTTC.

This clone was observed once. The chain is built from TRBV18 and TRBJ1-4; TRBD1 matches at 10 bases. The V gene end was trimmed by 4 bases and the J gene end by 8 bases; junction bases not matched to a gene: 4. The CDR3 extends over 14 amino acids. Germline V lookup: CDR1 KGHSH, CDR2 LQKENI. This chain's CDR3 is CASSRDRGLEKLFF. The CDR3 DNA reads TGTGCCAGCTCACGGGACAGGGGTTTGGAAAAACTGTTTTTT. The full variable domain, in which reference TRBV18 and TRBJ1-4 provide the parts outside the CDR3, is NAGVMQNPRHLVRRRGQEARLRCSPMKGHSHVYWYRQLPEEGLKFMVYLQKENIIDESGMPKERFSAEFPKEGPSILRIQQVVRGDSAAYFCASSRDRGLEKLFFGSGTQLSVL.

CDR3 DNA sequence: TGTGCCAGCAGCTTAGACGGTCTACGATCGAACACTGAAGCTTTCTTT. Translation: CASSLDGLRSNTEAFF. This chain links TRBV7-8 with TRBJ1-1; D is uncertain. Germline CDR1 reads SGHVS; CDR2 reads FQNEAQ. The CDR3 sequence is 16 residues long. Trimming removed 1 base at V and 1 base at J, with 13 bases between.

With regard to this clone: The junction and the germline gene differ at one end; a read error may be behind it. CDR3: CASSVESRGSDGYTF. The CDR3 coding sequence is TGTGCCAGCAGCGTAGAGAGCAGGGGGTCGGATGGCTACACTTTC. This chain uses TRBV9 with TRBJ1-2; 7 bases are a match to TRBD1. The CDR3 consists of 15 residues. Germline values: CDR1 SGDLS, CDR2 YYNGEE.

This clone was observed a single time. V usage is TRBV6-4 and J usage is TRBJ2-1; weak D call: TRBD1 (6 bases). V was shortened by 6 bases and J by 1 base, with 10 bases between the two germline ends. The length of the CDR3 is 14 residues. Germline V gene sequence: CDR1 MRHNA, CDR2 SNTAGT. CDR3 residues: CASSHGQSYNEQFF. The CDR3 DNA reads TGTGCCAGCAGCCACGGACAGTCCTACAATGAGCAGTTCTTC.

The gene calls are TRBV2 and TRBJ1-2; TRBD1 aligns across 9 bases. The J segment lost 1 base and the V segment lost 11 bases, leaving 8 bases of the junction unmatched. Germline V gives CDR1 SNHLY, CDR2 FYNNEI. There are 14 residues in the CDR3. For the CDR3, the DNA is TGTGCCCTACCCCCGGGACAGGGTAACTATGGCTACACCTTC. It specifies CALPPGQGNYGYTF.

This sequence joins TRBV29-1 and TRBJ2-1, with D maybe TRBD1 (6 bases). CDR3 length equals 12 residues. Trimming shortened V by 5 bases and J by 9 bases, and 14 bases separated the two germline ends. Germline CDR1 SQVTM, CDR2 ANQGSEA. CDR3: CSVRTAGGEQFF. DNA of the CDR3: TGCAGCGTTCGGACAGCTGGAGGTGAGCAGTTCTTC.

Regarding this clone: The junction departs from the called germline gene at one end, perhaps through a read error. V is TRBV5-5 and J is TRBJ2-3, with D unresolved. Germline CDR1 is SGHKS and CDR2 is YYEKEE (reference sequence). CDR3 size: 15 residues. The CDR3 DNA reads as TGTGCCAGCACCTTGGCCGGGTCTAGCACAGATACGCAGTATTTT. It specifies CASTLAGSSTDTQYF. The complete variable domain, with remaining parts taken from reference TRBV5-5 and TRBJ2-3, reads DAGVTQSPTHLIKTRGQQVTLRCSPISGHKSVSWYQQVLGQGPQFIFQYYEKEERGRGNFPDRFSARQFPNYSSELNVNALLLGDSALYLCASTLAGSSTDTQYFGPGTRLTVL.

This rearrangement joins TRBV6-5 to TRBJ2-7, with 9 bases lining up with TRBD1. From germline, CDR1 is MNHEY and CDR2 SVGAGI. The ends lost 5 bases at V and 7 bases at J; junction bases unmatched: 9. The CDR3 extends over 14 amino acids. CDR3 amino acids: CASSPGTGSKEQYF. The CDR3 DNA sequence: TGTGCCAGCAGTCCCGGGACAGGGTCGAAAGAGCAGTACTTC.

The chain is built from TRBV19 and TRBJ1-1; maybe TRBD1 (5 bases). Germline assignment: CDR1 LNHDA and CDR2 SQIVND (reference sequence). V was cut by 5 bases and J by 1 base, with 14 bases left in between. The CDR3 loop spans 15 amino acids. CDR3 in DNA: TGTGCCAGTAGTGCTCCCTCGGGGGGGAACACTGAAGCTTTCTTT. Translated, it gives CASSAPSGGNTEAFF.

This chain links TRBV7-2 with TRBJ1-2; D may be TRBD1 (5 bases). Germline CDR1 reads SGHTA; CDR2 reads FQGNSA. Trimming took off 0 bases at V and 8 bases at J, with 10 bases between the two ends. The CDR3 is 13 residues long. The CDR3 region has the DNA TGTGCCAGCAGCTTAGCACAGGCCGGAGGCTACACCTTC. This translates into CASSLAQAGGYTF.

The chain joins TRBV6-5 to TRBJ1-2; 8 nucleotides align to TRBD1. Germline V CDR1 and CDR2: MNHEY, SVGAGI. After removal of 0 bases from V and 4 bases from J, the junction contained 4 bases not matched to a gene. The CDR3 is 15 amino acids. CDR3 nucleotide sequence: TGTGCCAGCAGTTACTCAGGACAGGGTGGCTATGGCTACACCTTC. Protein product: CASSYSGQGGYGYTF.

This chain uses TRBV7-2 with TRBJ2-7, with 9 bases fitting TRBD2. V was clipped by 1 base and J by 1 base; unmatched bases: 2. The CDR3 is 15 residues long. Germline V gives CDR1 SGHTA, CDR2 FQGNSA. The CDR3, as DNA: TGTGCCAGCAGCTTAGGTAGCGGGAGTTCCTACGAGCAGTACTTC. Its translation: CASSLGSGSSYEQYF. The complete variable domain, with remaining parts taken from reference TRBV7-2 and TRBJ2-7, reads GAGVSQSPSNKVTEKGKDVELRCDPISGHTALYWYRQSLGQGLEFLIYFQGNSAPDKSGLPSDRFSAERTGGSVSTLTIQRTQQEDSAVYLCASSLGSGSSYEQYFGPGTRLTVT.